This TCR beta chain originates from a study of blood T cell repertoires in COVID-19 (dated by TCRdb to 2020 to 2021). Notes on the research overall: Collaborator samples came from the United States, Italy and Spain and covered acute and convalescent phases of COVID-19. The prospective study material was composed of cDNA or gDNA derived from T cells, B-cell-depleted T cells, or PBMCs. The dataset comprised deeply sampled blood TCRbeta repertoires from subjects exposed to, actively infected with, or recovered from COVID-19. The repertoires were released in a freely available public database intended as a resource for research on the immune response to SARS-CoV-2. The samples were drawn from the first 160 participants of the ongoing ImmuneRACE study and from 1,254 subjects provided by 6 global collaborators. Sample metadata almost always included a de-identified subject ID, COVID-19 status, age in years and sex. Where HLA class I and class II types were available, the types were taken from metadata supplied by the sample provider, not from assay-based typing. The study at large found these results: Clinical and demographic metadata were provided uncurated, with the amount varying by source and participant.

One collaborating source in Seattle enrolled patients while the patients were actively infected and followed the patients over time throughout the course of disease. The collaborating institutions used their own protocols to collect whole blood in K2EDTA tubes. Collaborator samples were shipped for TCRbeta analysis as frozen whole blood, isolated PBMCs, or DNA extracted from either sample type. The germline V gene encodes CDR1 SGHDT and CDR2 YYEEEE. Inclusive of the bounding cysteine and phenylalanine, the CDR3 is 15 residues long. Only the CDR3 DNA is retained, 45 bases long and in frame from the first base. The immunoSEQ Assay, a bias-controlled multiplex PCR, was used to amplify TCRbeta CDR3 regions from genomic DNA. The paper's data handling went like this. Nucleated cell counts per sample were estimated from amplification of reference gene primers within the assay. To quantify the absolute abundance of each unique TCRbeta CDR3 rearrangement, sequence reads were collapsed and filtered. For each sample, productive Simpson clonality was calculated as the square root of Simpson's diversity index over productive rearrangements. TCRdb holds this immuneACCESS table with in-frame rearrangements only. Some clones are missing; in checked studies, unresolved V genes explain under half, and the rest has no known cause. V and J calls and clone size are copied from that table; D and trimming were computed from the DNA. The sample table lists roughly 62,000 clones, 80% to 85% of them with a count of one. About 8.8% of the sample comes from the top ten.

As regards this clone: Which antigen it targets is not known. The record has no base qualities; no much larger clone is one base away.

Sequencing input: peripheral blood. This sequence uses TRBV5-6 and TRBJ1-3; TRBD1 is a possible D gene, resting on 6 matching bases. This TCR derives from an elderly man with COVID-19, enrolled during active disease. CDR3 protein: CPHPRTASSGNTIYF. The DNA reads TGTCCACACCCCAGGACAGCCTCCTCTGGAAACACCATATATTTT.